One and the same sample provided the 11 T cell receptor beta chains below, sequenced in a study of Tregs in tolerant kidney transplant recipients. Profiling relied on immunoSEQ multiplex PCR, and the TCRdb table lists in-frame clones only, not all of them. Here the sample spans some 60,000 clones, around 80% being singletons. The sequencing input was CD4+ T cells from blood. The receptors here all came from a human donor in good health.

The chain joins TRBV9 to TRBJ1-4, with TRBD1 as a possible D gene (6 bases). Trimming stripped 3 bases from V and 7 bases from J, with 19 bases between. The germline V gene has CDR1 SGDLS and CDR2 YYNGEE. The CDR3 is 16 residues long. The CDR3, as DNA: TGTGCCAGCAGCGGAGGCCCTTGGGGGGCAGGTGAAAAACTGTTTTTT. Amino acids: CASSGGPWGAGEKLFF.

The V and J genes are TRBV30 and TRBJ2-7; 10 bases align to TRBD2. Germline CDR1 GTSNPN, CDR2 SVGIG (reference sequence). Losses at the gene ends were 3 bases for V and 7 bases for J; bases not matched to a gene: 6. This CDR3 has 13 residues. CDR3 DNA: TGTGCCTGGAGCCAGCGGGAGGGGGGAGAGCAGTACTTC. Protein product: CAWSQREGGEQYF.

This CDR3 is CASSIVAGGSTDTQYF. In nucleotides, the CDR3 is TGTGCCAGCTCCATCGTAGCGGGGGGTAGCACAGATACGCAGTATTTT. The chain is built from TRBV18 and TRBJ2-3, with 10 bases matching TRBD2. Germline CDR1 KGHSH, CDR2 LQKENI. This CDR3 has 16 amino acids. J gave up 0 bases and V 6 bases, and 6 bases lay outside the gene matches.

The chain recombines TRBV7-2 with TRBJ2-7; a possible D gene is TRBD1 (6 bases). The germline V gene has CDR1 SGHTA and CDR2 FQGNSA. This CDR3 is 13 amino acids long. Trimming took 4 bases from V and 4 from J, leaving 11 bases between them. CDR3 loop: CASSSAGVYEQYF. As DNA, the CDR3 is TGTGCCAGCAGCTCTGCAGGGGTGTACGAGCAGTACTTC.

The V and J genes are TRBV5-1 and TRBJ2-3; D assignment may be TRBD1 or TRBD2 (5 bases each). The V end was cut by 4 bases, the J end by 3 bases, with 18 bases between. The CDR3 spans 16 residues. The germline CDR1 and CDR2 sequences are SGHRS and YFSETQ. The CDR3 DNA follows: TGCGCCAGCAGCCAGATTGGGCCAGGGAGTACAGATACGCAGTATTTT. It yields the protein CASSQIGPGSTDTQYF.

V and J are TRBV20-1 and TRBJ1-2, with D perhaps TRBD1 (5 bases). Germline assignment: CDR1 DFQATT and CDR2 SNEGSKA (reference sequence). Trimming took 6 bases from V and 7 from J, leaving 12 bases between them. This CDR3 comprises 11 residues. In DNA, the CDR3 is TGCAGTGCGAGACGGGGGTCTGGCTACACCTTC. The encoded protein is CSARRGSGYTF.

The chain uses TRBV18 and TRBJ2-5; D unresolved. V lost 0 bases and J lost 5, with 10 bases in between. The length of the CDR3 is 14 residues. Germline values: CDR1 KGHSH, CDR2 LQKENI. CDR3: CASSPPGRSETQYF. CDR3 nucleotides: TGTGCCAGCTCACCACCGGGAAGATCGGAGACCCAGTACTTC.

The chain has TRBV27 and TRBJ1-2; possibly TRBD1 for D (5 bases). Germline V gene data show CDR1 as MNHEY and CDR2 as SMNVEV (reference sequence). CDR3 length equals 13 residues. V was trimmed by 6 bases and J by 2 bases, leaving 10 bases between them. CDR3 nucleotide sequence: TGTGCCAGCAGGAGGGAGGGGAACTATGGCTACACCTTC. Translation gives CASRREGNYGYTF.

The V call is TRBV2, the J call TRBJ1-1; weak D call: TRBD1 (6 bases). The CDR3 runs to 11 residues. Germline lookup yields CDR1 SNHLY and CDR2 FYNNEI. V gave up 4 bases and J gave up 6 bases, with 6 bases separating them. The CDR3 coding sequence is TGTGCCAGCAGTGGGACAGCTGAAGCTTTCTTT. Translated: CASSGTAEAFF.

The chain combines TRBV9 with TRBJ2-7, with TRBD1 matching over 9 bases. Germline V gene lookup returns CDR1 SGDLS and CDR2 YYNGEE. V was pared by 7 bases and J by 7 bases, with 12 bases of the junction left unmatched. The CDR3 consists of 14 residues. CDR3 in amino acids: CASGWGQGSGEQYF. The CDR3 region has the DNA TGTGCCAGCGGTTGGGGACAGGGATCGGGTGAGCAGTACTTC.

The J gene is TRBJ1-2, the V gene TRBV11-1, with D perhaps matching TRBD1 (6 bases). This CDR3 has 12 amino acids. V was trimmed by 4 bases and J by 7 bases, leaving 10 bases between them. CDR1 is SGHAT and CDR2 is FQDESV in the germline V gene (reference sequence). The CDR3 nucleotides are TGTGCCAGCAGCTCACAGGGAAGTGGCTACACCTTC. Amino acid sequence: CASSSQGSGYTF.